Listed here is a single TCR beta chain. Its antigen is as yet unknown. The data originate from a study of graft-versus-host responses after intestinal transplantation. Study context: As for transplant type, recipients had multivisceral, liver-intestinal, or isolated intestinal grafts. All of the recipients had induction that used anti-thymocyte globulin, then tacrolimus and steroids for 2 to 3 years.

This CDR3 contains 13 residues. V lost 6 bases to trimming and J lost 8 bases, with 14 bases between them. Germline V gene data show CDR1 as MNHEY and CDR2 as SVGAGI. Profiling relied on immunoSEQ multiplex PCR, and the TCRdb table lists in-frame clones only, not all of them. Of 90,000 to 150,000 clones in the sample, 85% to 95% were seen once. Regarding the study as a whole: Individuals carrying graft-donor T cell macrochimerism showed high graft-versus-host to host-versus-graft clonal ratios in allografts. Recipient marrow held GvH clones, some first seen in ileum or blood.

Sequencing was performed on unstimulated CD4+ T cells sorted from spleen or lymph node cells, taken before intestinal transplant. This receptor was obtained from a human donor who received an intestinal transplant. The chain recombines TRBV6-5 with TRBJ2-4, with a possible D match to TRBD1 (7 bases). The CDR3 is CASSRQGGDIQYF. In DNA form, the CDR3 reads TGTGCCAGCAGCAGACAGGGAGGAGACATTCAGTACTTC.